The rows below give T cell receptor beta chains drawn from one sample of a study of post-analysis software for immune sequencing data. TCRdb reprocessed the PCR reads via MiXCR and lists one record per CDR3 protein. The repertoire holds some 500,000 distinct CDR3 sequences, with roughly 45% as singletons. Input material: blood. These TCRs come from a girl aged 10 to 17 with multiple sclerosis. The CDR3 runs from the conserved cysteine through the conserved F or W. D genes are given only for firm matches. The size of a clone is reported for some rows only, either as once, few or many, or as a class for expanded clones.

TRBJ2-5	.	.	TRBV20-1	CSARALRVPQETQYF	TGCAGTGCTAGGGCCCTTAGGGTTCCGCAAGAGACCCAGTACTTC
TRBJ1-2	.	.	TRBV7-9	CASSLAGTSGRGGYTF	TGTGCCAGCAGCTTAGCGGGGACATCAGGTCGGGGAGGCTACACCTTC
TRBJ1-2	.	TRBD1	TRBV11-2	CASSHAGQDYGYTF	TGTGCCAGCAGCCATGCGGGACAGGACTATGGCTACACCTTC
TRBJ2-5	.	.	TRBV27	CASKTPLGGVETQYF	TGTGCCAGCAAGACTCCTCTAGGAGGGGTAGAGACCCAGTACTTC
TRBJ2-5	few	.	TRBV6-1	CASAVGETQYF	TGTGCCAGCGCGGTCGGGGAGACCCAGTACTTC
TRBJ2-7	.	TRBD1	TRBV29-1	CSVQDRVSPYEQYF	TGCAGCGTTCAAGACAGGGTGAGTCCCTACGAGCAGTACTTC
TRBJ1-2	few	.	TRBV3-1	CASSRGHVNYGYTF	TGTGCCAGCAGCCGTGGGCACGTAAACTATGGCTACACCTTC
TRBJ2-5	few	TRBD2	TRBV29-1	CSVEAGGQETQYF	TGCAGCGTTGAGGCGGGAGGACAGGAGACCCAGTACTTC
TRBJ2-1	.	.	TRBV7-6	CASSLLVAGSGEQFF	TGTGCCAGCAGCTTATTGGTTGCAGGGAGCGGTGAGCAGTTCTTC
TRBJ1-1	.	.	TRBV12-3/TRBV12-4	CASSSREPTEAFF	TGTGCCAGCAGTTCCCGGGAGCCCACTGAAGCTTTCTTT
TRBJ2-1	.	.	TRBV7-9	CASSASGLADNEQFF	TGTGCCAGCAGCGCCTCGGGACTGGCAGACAATGAGCAGTTCTTC
TRBJ2-7	few	.	TRBV29-1	CSVAFGTVHEQYF	TGCAGCGTTGCCTTTGGGACCGTCCACGAGCAGTACTTC
TRBJ2-3	.	.	TRBV29-1	CSVEARTTDTQYF	TGCAGCGTTGAAGCCAGGACCACAGATACGCAGTATTTT
TRBJ1-1	.	.	TRBV29-1	CSVSSPNTEAFF	TGCAGCGTTTCCAGTCCGAACACTGAAGCTTTCTTT
TRBJ2-7	many	.	TRBV7-9	CASSLALGAQRTYEQYF	TGTGCCAGCAGCCTAGCCTTAGGGGCGCAGAGAACCTACGAGCAGTACTTC
TRBJ2-7	few	.	TRBV12-3/TRBV12-4	CASTISGTYEQYF	TGTGCCAGCACCATTTCAGGGACCTACGAGCAGTACTTC
TRBJ2-1	.	TRBD2	TRBV4-2	CASSQSGARDEQLF	TGTGCCAGCAGCCAAAGCGGGGCTAGAGATGAGCAGTTATTC
TRBJ2-5	few	TRBD1	TRBV7-9	CASSLGDRAETQYF	TGTGCCAGCAGCTTAGGTGACAGGGCAGAGACCCAGTACTTC
TRBJ2-4	few	.	TRBV6-1	CASSDSTGLAKNIQYF	TGTGCCAGCAGTGACTCCACAGGGTTAGCCAAAAACATTCAGTACTTC
TRBJ2-1	.	TRBD1	TRBV12-3/TRBV12-4	CASSIGQGGYNEQFF	TGTGCCAGCAGCATTGGACAGGGGGGCTACAATGAGCAGTTCTTC
TRBJ2-3	few	TRBD2	TRBV10-2	CASSGTTSGIFTDTQYF	TGCGCCAGCAGTGGGACGACTAGCGGGATATTCACAGATACGCAGTATTTT
TRBJ2-3	once	.	TRBV29-1	CSVEDQGLEDTQYF	TGCAGCGTTGAGGACCAGGGGTTGGAAGATACGCAGTATTTT
TRBJ1-5	.	.	TRBV9	CASSVMGEQPQHF	TGTGCCAGCAGCGTCATGGGCGAGCAGCCCCAGCATTTT
TRBJ2-1	.	TRBD1	TRBV10-1	CASSARTGSWEQFF	TGCGCCAGCAGCGCCCGGACAGGGTCGTGGGAGCAGTTCTTC
TRBJ2-7	.	.	TRBV7-2	CASSPSLEAGSYEQYF	TGTGCCAGCAGCCCCTCTTTGGAGGCGGGGTCCTACGAGCAGTACTTC
TRBJ2-5	.	.	TRBV5-4	CASSPTSYQETQYF	TGTGCCAGCAGCCCGACTAGTTACCAAGAGACCCAGTACTTC
TRBJ1-4	.	TRBD1	TRBV20-1	CSASGTGDRVWTNEKLFF	TGCAGTGCTAGTGGGACAGGGGACAGGGTGTGGACTAATGAAAAACTGTTTTTT
TRBJ2-7	.	.	TRBV20-1	CSARGPGFDEQYF	TGCAGTGCTAGAGGTCCGGGGTTCGACGAGCAGTACTTC
TRBJ2-5	.	TRBD2	TRBV9	CASSGILAGKETQYF	TGTGCCAGCAGCGGAATCCTAGCGGGAAAAGAGACCCAGTACTTC
TRBJ1-5	.	TRBD1	TRBV6-1	CASSVGTGSGVSNQPQHF	TGTGCCAGCAGTGTCGGGACAGGTAGTGGGGTAAGCAATCAGCCCCAGCATTTT
TRBJ2-1	.	.	TRBV6-6	CASSYSRTTEQFF	TGTGCCAGCAGTTACTCTAGGACGACCGAGCAGTTCTTC
TRBJ2-1	.	.	TRBV13	CASSLLADLRSEQFF	TGTGCCAGCAGCCTCTTAGCGGACCTACGGTCGGAGCAGTTCTTC
TRBJ2-1	few	TRBD2	TRBV5-1	CASSPLAGSLSNEQFF	TGCGCCAGCAGCCCCCTAGCGGGAAGTTTGAGCAATGAGCAGTTCTTC
TRBJ2-6	.	TRBD1	TRBV3-1	CASSQRDRVGGANVLTF	TGTGCCAGCAGCCAAAGGGACAGGGTTGGTGGGGCCAACGTCCTGACTTTC
TRBJ2-1	.	TRBD1	TRBV29-1	CSTHAGTGVYNEQFF	TGCAGCACACACGCCGGGACAGGGGTATACAATGAGCAGTTCTTC
TRBJ2-1	few	TRBD2	TRBV7-3	CASSDPSGRANEQFF	TGTGCCAGCAGCGACCCTAGCGGGAGGGCGAATGAGCAGTTCTTC
TRBJ1-2	.	.	TRBV6-6	CASTLTISNYGYTF	TGTGCCAGCACCCTCACGATTTCCAACTATGGCTACACCTTC
TRBJ2-7	.	.	TRBV20-1	CSGSRASYEQYF	TGCAGTGGTTCGCGGGCCTCCTACGAGCAGTACTTC
TRBJ2-7	.	.	TRBV3-1	CASSQDLEAGPYEQYF	TGTGCCAGCAGCCAAGATCTCGAGGCGGGGCCATACGAGCAGTACTTC
TRBJ1-5	.	.	TRBV7-2	CASSLSHSNQPQHF	TGTGCCAGCAGCTTAAGCCATAGCAATCAGCCCCAGCATTTT
TRBJ2-1	few	.	TRBV29-1	CSVESPRGNEQFF	TGCAGCGTTGAATCCCCCAGGGGCAATGAGCAGTTCTTC
TRBJ2-3	.	TRBD2	TRBV20-1	CSASSGRWDTQYF	TGCAGTGCTTCTAGCGGGAGGTGGGATACGCAGTATTTT
TRBJ1-1	.	.	TRBV12-3/TRBV12-4	CASSLLEGRGDTEAFF	TGTGCCAGCAGTTTATTGGAGGGGCGAGGGGACACTGAAGCTTTCTTT
TRBJ1-5	few	TRBD1	TRBV6-5	CASSFGTGADSNQPQHF	TGTGCCAGCAGTTTCGGGACAGGTGCGGATAGCAATCAGCCCCAGCATTTT
TRBJ2-1	few	.	TRBV21-1	CASTKQGGSEQFF	TGTGCCAGCACCAAGCAAGGCGGAAGCGAGCAGTTCTTC
TRBJ2-2	.	.	TRBV7-9	CASSFLAPPTGELFF	TGTGCCAGCAGCTTTTTGGCTCCACCCACCGGGGAGCTGTTTTTT
TRBJ2-6	few	.	TRBV29-1	CSVAGGGSGANVLTF	TGCAGCGTTGCAGGTGGGGGCTCTGGGGCCAACGTCCTGACTTTC
TRBJ2-1	once	.	TRBV9	CASSARLNERFF	TGTGCCAGCAGCGCACGCTTAAATGAGCGGTTCTTC
TRBJ1-6	once	.	TRBV27	CASSPGYDGTPLHF	TGTGCCAGCAGTCCCGGTTACGATGGGACACCCCTCCACTTT
TRBJ2-7	few	TRBD1	TRBV7-9	CASSLNRDREYEQYF	TGTGCCAGCAGCCTAAACCGGGACAGGGAGTACGAGCAGTACTTC
TRBJ2-1	.	TRBD2	TRBV19	CASTGGRADGSYNEQFF	TGTGCCAGTACCGGCGGGAGGGCCGATGGCTCCTACAATGAGCAGTTCTTC
TRBJ1-2	once	.	TRBV7-2	CASSDHRDNYGYTF	TGTGCCAGCAGCGACCACAGGGATAACTATGGCTACACCTTC
TRBJ2-3	.	TRBD2	TRBV10-3	CAINGLAGMWCTDTQYF	TGTGCCATCAATGGGCTAGCGGGCATGTGGTGCACAGATACGCAGTATTTT